The TCR beta chain described here comes from a study of PD-1 blockade in classical Hodgkin lymphoma. Only in-frame clones appear in the TCRdb table, and some are missing; sequencing was by immunoSEQ multiplex PCR. This table holds around 90,000 clones, about 77% found once. V was pared by 1 base and J by 8 bases, with 13 bases between. The CDR3 is made up of 13 amino acids. Germline lookup yields CDR1 SGHRS and CDR2 YFSETQ. As to time point: cycle 4 day 1 (C4D1), after less than 7 weeks of nivolumab. Each and every patient relapsed after autologous stem cell transplantation, and patients got differing brentuximab vedotin exposure.

This specimen was peripheral blood mononuclear cells (PBMCs), taken before the fourth cycle of nivolumab. The V call is TRBV5-1, the J call TRBJ2-7; D possibly matches TRBD1 or TRBD2 (6 bases each). This clonotype was obtained from a human donor with classical Hodgkin lymphoma. The CDR3 sequence: CASSLTMGGQQYF. In DNA form, the CDR3 reads TGCGCCAGCAGCTTGACAATGGGGGGCCAGCAGTACTTC.